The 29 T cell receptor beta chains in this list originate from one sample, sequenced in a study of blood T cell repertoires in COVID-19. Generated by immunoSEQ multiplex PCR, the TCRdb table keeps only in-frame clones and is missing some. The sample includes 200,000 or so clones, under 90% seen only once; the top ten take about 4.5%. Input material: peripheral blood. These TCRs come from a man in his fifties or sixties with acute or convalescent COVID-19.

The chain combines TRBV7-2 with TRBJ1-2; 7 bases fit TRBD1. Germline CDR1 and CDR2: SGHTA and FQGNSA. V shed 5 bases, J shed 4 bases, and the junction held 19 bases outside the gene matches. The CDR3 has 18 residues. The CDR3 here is CASSPISRGPLSIYGYTF. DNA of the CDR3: TGTGCCAGCAGCCCAATCTCGAGGGGGCCATTATCGATCTATGGCTACACCTTC. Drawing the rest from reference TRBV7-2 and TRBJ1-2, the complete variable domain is GAGVSQSPSNKVTEKGKDVELRCDPISGHTALYWYRQSLGQGLEFLIYFQGNSAPDKSGLPSDRFSAERTGGSVSTLTIQRTQQEDSAVYLCASSPISRGPLSIYGYTFGSGTRLTVV.

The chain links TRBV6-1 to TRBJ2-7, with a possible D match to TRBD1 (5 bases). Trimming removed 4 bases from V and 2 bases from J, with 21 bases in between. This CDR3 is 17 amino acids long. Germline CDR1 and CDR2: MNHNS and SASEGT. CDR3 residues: CASSGGRVNTGAYEQYF. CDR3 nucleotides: TGTGCCAGCAGTGGGGGCAGGGTAAACACCGGAGCCTACGAGCAGTACTTC.

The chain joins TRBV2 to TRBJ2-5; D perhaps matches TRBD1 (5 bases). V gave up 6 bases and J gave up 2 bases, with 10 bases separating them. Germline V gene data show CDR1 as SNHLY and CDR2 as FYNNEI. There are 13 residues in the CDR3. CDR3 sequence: CASSTDTQETQYF. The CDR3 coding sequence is TGTGCCAGCAGCACGGACACACAAGAGACCCAGTACTTC. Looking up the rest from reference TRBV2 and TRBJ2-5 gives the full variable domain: EPEVTQTPSHQVTQMGQEVILRCVPISNHLYFYWYRQILGQKVEFLVSFYNNEISEKSEIFDDQFSVERPDGSNFTLKIRSTKLEDSAMYFCASSTDTQETQYFGPGTRLLVL.

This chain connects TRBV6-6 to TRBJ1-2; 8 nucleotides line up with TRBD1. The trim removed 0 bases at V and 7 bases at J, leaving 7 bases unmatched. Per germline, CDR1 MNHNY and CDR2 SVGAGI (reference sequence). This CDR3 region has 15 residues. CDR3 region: CASSYSGQAGSGYTF. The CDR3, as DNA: TGTGCCAGCAGTTACTCGGGACAGGCGGGAAGTGGCTACACCTTC.

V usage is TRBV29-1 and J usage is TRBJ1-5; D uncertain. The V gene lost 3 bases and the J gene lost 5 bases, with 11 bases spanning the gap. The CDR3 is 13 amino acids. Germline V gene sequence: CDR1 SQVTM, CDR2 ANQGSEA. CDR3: CSVDGEPHQPQHF. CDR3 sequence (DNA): TGCAGCGTTGATGGGGAGCCCCATCAGCCCCAGCATTTT.

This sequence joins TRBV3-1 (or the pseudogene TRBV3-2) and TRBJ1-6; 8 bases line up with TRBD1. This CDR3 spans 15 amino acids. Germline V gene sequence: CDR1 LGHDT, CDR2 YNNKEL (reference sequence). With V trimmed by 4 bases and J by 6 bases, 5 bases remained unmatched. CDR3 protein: CASSPLGQGNSPLHF. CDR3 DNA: TGTGCCAGCAGCCCCCTCGGACAGGGTAATTCACCCCTCCACTTT.

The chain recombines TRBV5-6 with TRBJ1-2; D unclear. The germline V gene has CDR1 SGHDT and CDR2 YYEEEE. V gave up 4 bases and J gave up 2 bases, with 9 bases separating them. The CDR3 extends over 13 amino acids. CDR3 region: CASSRERNYGYTF. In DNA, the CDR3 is TGTGCCAGCAGCCGAGAGCGGAACTATGGCTACACCTTC. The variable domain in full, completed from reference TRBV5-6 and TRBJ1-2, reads DAGVTQSPTHLIKTRGQQVTLRCSPKSGHDTVSWYQQALGQGPQFIFQYYEEEERQRGNFPDRFSGHQFPNYSSELNVNALLLGDSALYLCASSRERNYGYTFGSGTRLTVV.

As DNA, the CDR3 is TGTGCCAGCAGCCAAACGCATACGGGGGGTTCACCCCTCCACTTT. Protein sequence: CASSQTHTGGSPLHF. The gene calls are TRBV11-2 and TRBJ1-6, with D perhaps matching TRBD1 (5 bases). The germline CDR1 and CDR2 sequences are SGHAT and FQNNGV. The CDR3 extends over 15 amino acids. V gave up 5 bases and J gave up 9 bases, with 17 bases separating them.

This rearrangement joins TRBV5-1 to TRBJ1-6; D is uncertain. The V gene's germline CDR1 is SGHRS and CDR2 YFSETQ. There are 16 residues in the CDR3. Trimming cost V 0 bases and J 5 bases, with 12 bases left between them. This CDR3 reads CASSLGTGSDNSPLHF. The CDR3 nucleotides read TGCGCCAGCAGCTTGGGCACCGGGTCCGATAATTCACCCCTCCACTTT. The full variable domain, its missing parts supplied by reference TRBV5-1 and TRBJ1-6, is KAGVTQTPRYLIKTRGQQVTLSCSPISGHRSVSWYQQTPGQGLQFLFEYFSETQRNKGNFPGRFSGRQFSNSRSEMNVSTLELGDSALYLCASSLGTGSDNSPLHFGNGTRLTVT.

The CDR3 nucleotides read TGTGCCAGCAGCTTCCGGTCGCCTCTGAACACTGAAGCTTTCTTT. It translates to CASSFRSPLNTEAFF. J is TRBJ1-1 and V is TRBV27, with no clear D. The germline V gene has CDR1 MNHEY and CDR2 SMNVEV (reference sequence). Trimming left V 6 bases short and J 0 bases short, with 14 bases between. The CDR3 has 15 amino acids.

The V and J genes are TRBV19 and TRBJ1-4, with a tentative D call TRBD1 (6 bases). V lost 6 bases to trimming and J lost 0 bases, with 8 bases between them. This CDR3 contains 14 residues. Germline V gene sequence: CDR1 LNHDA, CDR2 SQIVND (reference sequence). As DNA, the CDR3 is TGTGCCAGTAGCAGGGGCGCAACTAATGAAAAACTGTTTTTT. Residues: CASSRGATNEKLFF.

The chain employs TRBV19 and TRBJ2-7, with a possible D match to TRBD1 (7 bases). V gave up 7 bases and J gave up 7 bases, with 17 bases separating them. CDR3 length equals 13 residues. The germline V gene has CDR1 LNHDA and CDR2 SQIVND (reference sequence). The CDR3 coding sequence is TGTGCCAGTACCTCTCCAGGGGGGAGGGAGCAGTACTTC. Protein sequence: CASTSPGGREQYF.

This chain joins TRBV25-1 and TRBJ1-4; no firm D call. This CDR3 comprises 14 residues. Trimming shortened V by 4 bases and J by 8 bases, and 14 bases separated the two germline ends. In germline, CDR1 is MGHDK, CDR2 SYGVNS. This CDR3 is CASSGIGLREKLFF. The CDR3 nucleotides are TGTGCCAGCAGTGGGATAGGTCTCAGGGAAAAACTGTTTTTT.

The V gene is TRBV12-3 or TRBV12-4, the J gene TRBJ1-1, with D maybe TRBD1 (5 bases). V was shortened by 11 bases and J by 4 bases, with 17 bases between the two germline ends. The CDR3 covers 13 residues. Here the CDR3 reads CAGRRGAGTEAFF. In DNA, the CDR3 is TGTGCCGGCCGAAGGGGCGCAGGCACTGAAGCTTTCTTT.

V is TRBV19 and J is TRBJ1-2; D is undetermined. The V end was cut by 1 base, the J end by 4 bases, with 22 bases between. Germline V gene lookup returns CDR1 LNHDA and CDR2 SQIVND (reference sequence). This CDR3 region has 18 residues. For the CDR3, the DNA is TGTGCCAGTAGTATAGGAGATGGGAGGCCGGGCGGATTCTATGGCTACACCTTC. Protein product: CASSIGDGRPGGFYGYTF.

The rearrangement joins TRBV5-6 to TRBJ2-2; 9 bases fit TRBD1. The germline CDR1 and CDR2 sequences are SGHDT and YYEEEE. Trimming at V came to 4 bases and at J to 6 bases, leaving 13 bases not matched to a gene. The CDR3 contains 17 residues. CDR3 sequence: CASSPRRGQGSAGELFF. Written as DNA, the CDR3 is TGTGCCAGCAGCCCCAGGAGGGGACAGGGTAGTGCCGGGGAGCTGTTTTTT. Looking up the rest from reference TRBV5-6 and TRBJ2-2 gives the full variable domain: DAGVTQSPTHLIKTRGQQVTLRCSPKSGHDTVSWYQQALGQGPQFIFQYYEEEERQRGNFPDRFSGHQFPNYSSELNVNALLLGDSALYLCASSPRRGQGSAGELFFGEGSRLTVL.

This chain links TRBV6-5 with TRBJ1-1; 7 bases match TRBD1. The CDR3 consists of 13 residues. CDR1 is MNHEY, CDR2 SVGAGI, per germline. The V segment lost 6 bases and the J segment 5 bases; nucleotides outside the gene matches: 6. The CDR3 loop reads CASRKSGGTEAFF. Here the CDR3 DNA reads TGTGCCAGCAGAAAGTCAGGGGGGACTGAAGCTTTCTTT.

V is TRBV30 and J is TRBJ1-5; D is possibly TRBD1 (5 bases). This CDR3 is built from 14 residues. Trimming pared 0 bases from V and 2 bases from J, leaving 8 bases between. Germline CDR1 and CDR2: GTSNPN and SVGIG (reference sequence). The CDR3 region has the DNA TGTGCCTGGAGTGTCCAGGGTGGCAATCAGCCCCAGCATTTT. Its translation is CAWSVQGGNQPQHF.

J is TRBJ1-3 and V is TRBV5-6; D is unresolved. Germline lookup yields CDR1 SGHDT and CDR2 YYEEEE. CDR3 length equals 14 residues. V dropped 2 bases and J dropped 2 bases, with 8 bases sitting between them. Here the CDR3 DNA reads TGTGCCAGCAGCTTCCGGGTCACTGGAAACACCATATATTTT. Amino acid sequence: CASSFRVTGNTIYF.

CDR3: CASSLVKWGTGNTEAFF. The CDR3 DNA follows: TGTGCCAGCAGCTTAGTGAAATGGGGGACAGGGAACACTGAAGCTTTCTTT. V usage is TRBV7-8 and J usage is TRBJ1-1, with 8 bases that match TRBD1. CDR1 is SGHVS and CDR2 is FQNEAQ in the germline V gene. The CDR3 is made up of 17 amino acids. Trimming took 1 base from V and 1 from J; bases not matched to a gene: 8.

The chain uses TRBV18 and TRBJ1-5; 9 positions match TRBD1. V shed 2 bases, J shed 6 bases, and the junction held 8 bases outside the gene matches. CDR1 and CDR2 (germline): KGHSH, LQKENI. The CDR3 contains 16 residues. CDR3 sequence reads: CASSPTGQGDGQPQHF. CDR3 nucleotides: TGTGCCAGCTCACCAACGGGACAGGGAGATGGTCAGCCCCAGCATTTT.

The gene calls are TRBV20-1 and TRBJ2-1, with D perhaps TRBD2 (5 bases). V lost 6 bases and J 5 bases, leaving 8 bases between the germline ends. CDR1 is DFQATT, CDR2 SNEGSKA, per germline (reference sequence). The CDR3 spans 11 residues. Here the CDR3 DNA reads TGCAGTGCCCCGGGGAACAATGAGCAGTTCTTC. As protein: CSAPGNNEQFF.

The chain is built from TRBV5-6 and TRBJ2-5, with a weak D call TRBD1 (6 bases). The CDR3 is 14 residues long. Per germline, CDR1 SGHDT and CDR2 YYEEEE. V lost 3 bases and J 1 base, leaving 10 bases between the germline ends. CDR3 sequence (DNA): TGTGCCAGCAGCTCCCAGGGGATCCAAGAGACCCAGTACTTC. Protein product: CASSSQGIQETQYF.

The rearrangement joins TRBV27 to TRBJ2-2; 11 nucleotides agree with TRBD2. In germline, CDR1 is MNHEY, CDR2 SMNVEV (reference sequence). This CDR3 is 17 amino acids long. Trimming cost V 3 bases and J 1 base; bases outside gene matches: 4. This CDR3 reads CASSLLAGGGNTGELFF. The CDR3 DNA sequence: TGTGCCAGCAGTTTGCTAGCGGGGGGAGGGAACACCGGGGAGCTGTTTTTT.

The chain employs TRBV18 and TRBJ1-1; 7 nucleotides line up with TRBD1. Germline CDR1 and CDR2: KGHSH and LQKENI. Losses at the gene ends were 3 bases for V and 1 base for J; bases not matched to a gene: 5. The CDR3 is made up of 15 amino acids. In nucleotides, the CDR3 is TGTGCCAGCTCACCCAGGGACAGTCAGAACACTGAAGCTTTCTTT. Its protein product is CASSPRDSQNTEAFF.

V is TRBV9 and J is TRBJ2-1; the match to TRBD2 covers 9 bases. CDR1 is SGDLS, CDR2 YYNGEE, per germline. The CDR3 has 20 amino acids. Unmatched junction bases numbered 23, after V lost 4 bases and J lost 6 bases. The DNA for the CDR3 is TGTGCCAGCAGCCCGAGCGGGGGGAATCTAGCGGCTACCAAGTTCAATGAGCAGTTCTTC. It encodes CASSPSGGNLAATKFNEQFF.

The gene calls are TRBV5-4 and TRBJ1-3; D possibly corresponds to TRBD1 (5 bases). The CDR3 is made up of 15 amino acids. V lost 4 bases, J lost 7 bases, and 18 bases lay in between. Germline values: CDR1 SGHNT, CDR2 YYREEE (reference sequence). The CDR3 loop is CASSIDPGQANTIYF. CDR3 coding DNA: TGTGCCAGCAGCATCGACCCCGGACAAGCGAACACCATATATTTT.

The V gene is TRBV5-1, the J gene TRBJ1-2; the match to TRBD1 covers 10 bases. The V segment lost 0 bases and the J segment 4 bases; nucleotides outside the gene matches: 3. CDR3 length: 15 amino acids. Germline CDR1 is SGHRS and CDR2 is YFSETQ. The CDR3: CASSLGDRGFYGYTF. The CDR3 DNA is TGCGCCAGCAGCTTGGGGGACAGGGGCTTCTATGGCTACACCTTC.

The CDR3 loop reads CASSDPGQGPNYEQYF. CDR3 sequence (DNA): TGCGCCAGCAGTGACCCCGGACAGGGGCCGAACTACGAGCAGTACTTC. The V and J genes are TRBV10-1 and TRBJ2-7; 9 nucleotides align to TRBD1. In germline, CDR1 is WNHNN, CDR2 SYGVQD (reference sequence). The trim removed 3 bases at V and 3 bases at J, leaving 9 bases unmatched. The CDR3 extends over 16 amino acids.